The 27 T cell receptor beta chains listed next were all sequenced from one sample in a study of memory CD4+ T cells and cytomegalovirus serostatus (dated by TCRdb to about 2019). The library was obtained by the immunoSEQ multiplex PCR assay. Here the immuneACCESS table is served through TCRdb, limited to in-frame sequences with V and J called. Missing clones are a known gap in these copies; in checked studies unresolved V genes cover under half, and the rest lacks a known reason. For this sample there are some 41,000 clones; roughly 80% appear just once. The biggest ten clones account for roughly 0.87% of the sample. A FACSAria II was used to sort memory CD4+ T cells, defined as single viable CD3+CD4+CD8-CD45RO+ cells. The source material was memory CD4+ T cells from blood. The receptors stem from an adult in good health and CMV-seronegative.

The J gene is TRBJ2-7, the V gene TRBV7-2; D uncertain. The CDR3 has 13 residues. Germline V CDR1 and CDR2: SGHTA, FQGNSA. Trimming removed 5 bases at V and 1 base at J, with 9 bases between. CDR3 residues: CASSRYGSYEQYF. The CDR3 nucleotides are TGTGCCAGCAGCCGTTACGGTTCCTACGAGCAGTACTTC.

V and J are TRBV19 and TRBJ1-5, with 10 positions matching TRBD1. This CDR3 is built from 15 residues. Germline V gene data show CDR1 as LNHDA and CDR2 as SQIVND (reference sequence). Trimming took 6 bases from V and 3 from J; bases not matched to a gene: 5. CDR3 sequence reads: CASSLDRGNNQPQHF. The DNA for the CDR3 is TGTGCCAGTAGCCTGGACAGGGGGAACAATCAGCCCCAGCATTTT. The variable domain in full, completed from reference TRBV19 and TRBJ1-5, reads DGGITQSPKYLFRKEGQNVTLSCEQNLNHDAMYWYRQDPGQGLRLIYYSQIVNDFQKGDIAEGYSVSREKKESFPLTVTSAQKNPTAFYLCASSLDRGNNQPQHFGDGTRLSIL.

V is TRBV27 and J is TRBJ1-4; D not certain. The germline CDR1 and CDR2 sequences are MNHEY and SMNVEV (reference sequence). Trimming took off 2 bases at V and 3 bases at J, with 10 bases between the two ends. This CDR3 contains 15 residues. The CDR3 reads CASSLKSASNEKLFF. The CDR3 DNA follows: TGTGCCAGCAGTTTAAAATCGGCATCTAATGAAAAACTGTTTTTT.

The rearrangement links TRBV19 to TRBJ2-1, with TRBD2 identical over 9 bases. V lost 1 base, J lost 8 bases, and 12 bases stayed unmatched. Germline lookup yields CDR1 LNHDA and CDR2 SQIVND (reference sequence). This CDR3 has 17 amino acids. CDR3 in amino acids: CASSIAGGGASRDEQFF. DNA for the CDR3: TGTGCCAGTAGTATAGCGGGCGGGGGGGCTAGTCGGGATGAGCAGTTCTTC.

J is TRBJ2-5 and V is TRBV9; 10 bases fit TRBD1. With 4 bases clipped from V and 5 bases from J, the junction kept 8 bases outside the gene matches. The CDR3 has 15 residues. Germline CDR1 and CDR2: SGDLS and YYNGEE. CDR3 amino acids: CASSMQTGGLETQYF. In nucleotides, the CDR3 is TGTGCCAGCAGCATGCAGACAGGGGGCTTGGAGACCCAGTACTTC.

This clone was observed a few times. The chain has TRBV10-3 and TRBJ1-1; tentative D call: TRBD1 (5 bases). The germline V gene has CDR1 ENHRY and CDR2 SYGVKD. Trimming shortened V by 7 bases and J by 3 bases, and 15 bases separated the two germline ends. This CDR3 region has 14 residues. The CDR3 coding sequence is TGTGCCATCACTCGAGAGGGAGGGGACACTGAAGCTTTCTTT. This codes for CAITREGGDTEAFF.

This rearrangement joins TRBV7-3 to TRBJ2-3, with D uncertain. Trimming shortened V by 5 bases and J by 0 bases, and 9 bases separated the two germline ends. This CDR3 has 14 residues. Germline-derived CDR1 and CDR2 are SGHTA and FQGTGA. CDR3 nucleotide sequence: TGTGCCAGCAGCCTGCTGGATAGCACAGATACGCAGTATTTT. It is translated as CASSLLDSTDTQYF.

The sample holds one count of this clone. The chain has TRBV7-2 and TRBJ2-5; 7 nucleotides align to TRBD1. The length of the CDR3 is 19 residues. CDR1 is SGHTA and CDR2 is FQGNSA in the germline V gene. J gave up 4 bases and V 5 bases, and 22 bases lay outside the gene matches. The CDR3 loop reads CASSGEGRGSKGARETQYF. The CDR3 region has the DNA TGTGCCAGCAGCGGAGAGGGTCGGGGCTCAAAGGGGGCCAGAGAGACCCAGTACTTC.

Only a few counts were recorded for this clone. This sample also contains other DNA sequences that code for the same CDR3. The gene calls are TRBV7-9 and TRBJ2-1; no reliable D call. In germline, CDR1 is SEHNR, CDR2 FQNEAQ (reference sequence). The CDR3 length is 13 residues. Trimming cost V 1 base and J 5 bases, with 6 bases left between them. CDR3: CASSLGANNEQFF. The CDR3, as DNA: TGTGCCAGCAGCTTAGGGGCCAACAATGAGCAGTTCTTC.

This chain links TRBV27 with TRBJ2-7, with a tentative D call TRBD1 (5 bases). Germline V gives CDR1 MNHEY, CDR2 SMNVEV (reference sequence). CDR3 length: 14 residues. V lost 5 bases and J lost 3, with 14 bases in between. In DNA form, the CDR3 reads TGTGCCAGCAGTCCCCGTGGTAGGGGCTACGAGCAGTACTTC. The encoded protein is CASSPRGRGYEQYF.

This clone was detected once. The chain couples TRBV7-6 to TRBJ1-1; a weak D match, TRBD1 (5 bases). Germline values: CDR1 SGHVS, CDR2 FNYEAQ. This CDR3 has 10 residues. Trimming pared 11 bases from V and 5 bases from J, leaving 9 bases between. The CDR3 nucleotides read TGTGCCGGAGGGGTTACTGAAGCTTTCTTT. It yields the protein CAGGVTEAFF.

The chain employs TRBV4-2 and TRBJ2-1; unclear D gene. V was cut by 0 bases and J by 3 bases, with 9 bases left in between. Per the germline V gene, CDR1 is LGHNA and CDR2 is YNFKEQ. CDR3 size: 15 residues. CDR3 nucleotide sequence: TGTGCCAGCAGCCAAGATTCCCAGAGCTACAATGAGCAGTTCTTC. Translation: CASSQDSQSYNEQFF.

The gene calls are TRBV28 and TRBJ1-2; D perhaps matches TRBD1 (5 bases). Deletions cut 3 bases from V and 8 bases from J, with 16 bases between. The CDR3 is made up of 14 amino acids. Germline V gives CDR1 MDHEN, CDR2 SYDVKM. The CDR3 DNA reads TGTGCCAGCAGTTTTGGGCAGGGCTTATGGGGCTACACCTTC. It is translated as CASSFGQGLWGYTF.

V is TRBV4-1 and J is TRBJ1-2; TRBD1 aligns across 7 bases. The V and J ends lost 4 bases and 7 bases, in that order; junction bases with no gene match: 12. The CDR3 sequence is 15 residues long. Germline V lookup: CDR1 MGHRA, CDR2 YSYEKL. The DNA for the CDR3 is TGCGCCAGCAGCCGCTTGCTTGCAGGGGGGAGTGGCTACACCTTC. Translated: CASSRLLAGGSGYTF.

This clone was recorded a few times. This chain joins TRBV30 and TRBJ1-4; D is ambiguous. V was pared by 5 bases and J by 6 bases, with 10 bases between. Germline CDR1 is GTSNPN and CDR2 is SVGIG (reference sequence). The CDR3 is 12 residues long. This CDR3 is CAWWTVDEKLFF. CDR3 bases: TGTGCCTGGTGGACCGTTGATGAAAAACTGTTTTTT.

This chain uses TRBV19 with TRBJ2-7; TRBD1 is a possible D gene (5 bases). V was pared by 5 bases and J by 6 bases, with 11 bases between. This CDR3 has 12 amino acids. Germline V CDR1 and CDR2: LNHDA, SQIVND (reference sequence). The CDR3 nucleotides are TGTGCCAGTAGTCCCCGGCAGGGCGAGCAGTACTTC. Encoded protein: CASSPRQGEQYF.

The gene calls are TRBV7-3 and TRBJ2-2; D unclear. Trimming removed 4 bases at V and 4 bases at J, with 13 bases between. This CDR3 spans 15 amino acids. CDR1 is SGHTA, CDR2 FQGTGA, per germline. DNA of the CDR3: TGTGCCAGCAGCTCCGCACCTGGCGGCACCGGGGAGCTGTTTTTT. This sequence encodes CASSSAPGGTGELFF. The whole variable domain, remainder taken from reference TRBV7-3 and TRBJ2-2, is GAGVSQTPSNKVTEKGKYVELRCDPISGHTALYWYRQSLGQGPEFLIYFQGTGAADDSGLPNDRFFAVRPEGSVSTLKIQRTERGDSAVYLCASSSAPGGTGELFFGEGSRLTVL.

The rearrangement links TRBV5-6 to TRBJ2-2; D possibly corresponds to TRBD1 (6 bases). This CDR3 comprises 15 residues. The germline gives CDR1 SGHDT, CDR2 YYEEEE. The V gene lost 3 bases and the J gene lost 0 bases, with 9 bases spanning the gap. The CDR3: CASSSGTTNTGELFF. The CDR3 DNA reads as TGTGCCAGCAGCTCCGGGACAACGAACACCGGGGAGCTGTTTTTT.

The rearrangement links TRBV16 to TRBJ1-2; D unresolved. From germline, CDR1 is KGHSY and CDR2 FQNENV. Deletions cut 5 bases from V and 8 bases from J, with 18 bases between. This CDR3 is 14 amino acids long. The CDR3 DNA reads as TGTGCCAGCAGCTCCGACGGGTCGGCTAGCGGCTACACCTTC. Amino acids: CASSSDGSASGYTF.

V and J are TRBV20-1 and TRBJ2-3; D gene uncertain. The CDR3 sequence is 11 residues long. Germline assignment: CDR1 DFQATT and CDR2 SNEGSKA (reference sequence). V dropped 8 bases and J dropped 2 bases, with 8 bases sitting between them. The CDR3 loop is CSSTFTDTQYF. The CDR3 nucleotides are TGCAGTTCCACTTTCACAGATACGCAGTATTTT.

This chain uses TRBV6-6 with TRBJ2-7, with TRBD2 identical over 9 bases. J was trimmed by 3 bases and V by 6 bases; bases with no gene match: 3. Germline V lookup: CDR1 MNHNY, CDR2 SVGAGI (reference sequence). The CDR3 is 13 amino acids. CDR3 in amino acids: CASRRAGGYEQYF. The CDR3 DNA reads TGTGCCAGCAGGCGAGCGGGGGGCTACGAGCAGTACTTC.

The genes are TRBV4-2 and TRBJ1-4; TRBD1 matches 8 bases. The V gene's germline CDR1 is LGHNA and CDR2 YNFKEQ. V shed 2 bases and J 3 bases; nucleotides not matched to a gene: 2. The CDR3 has 15 amino acids. DNA for the CDR3: TGTGCCAGCAGCCAACCGGGACAGGCTAATGAAAAACTGTTTTTT. This translates into CASSQPGQANEKLFF.

The V call is TRBV18, the J call TRBJ1-1, with 7 positions matching TRBD1. Germline V gene data show CDR1 as KGHSH and CDR2 as LQKENI. This CDR3 contains 15 residues. V lost 2 bases and J lost 1; bases outside the gene matches: 4. CDR3 residues: CASSPRQGTNTEAFF. The CDR3, as DNA: TGTGCCAGCTCACCAAGACAGGGCACGAACACTGAAGCTTTCTTT.

This CDR3 reads CASSYSPQLEQYF. Written as DNA, the CDR3 is TGTGCCAGCAGTTATAGCCCGCAGCTCGAGCAGTACTTC. This chain connects TRBV6-5 to TRBJ2-7; D is unresolved. This CDR3 spans 13 amino acids. Germline CDR1 reads MNHEY; CDR2 reads SVGAGI. Trimming stripped 3 bases from V and 6 bases from J, with 12 bases between.

The chain couples TRBV9 to TRBJ1-2; 7 bases fit TRBD1. Per germline, CDR1 SGDLS and CDR2 YYNGEE. This CDR3 contains 13 residues. V lost 0 bases to trimming and J lost 4 bases; unmatched junction nucleotides: 0. In DNA, the CDR3 is TGTGCCAGCAGCGTAGGGGACAGCTATGGCTACACCTTC. Encoded protein: CASSVGDSYGYTF.

J is TRBJ2-2 and V is TRBV7-3; 7 bases are shared with TRBD2. This CDR3 is 16 amino acids long. Germline assignment: CDR1 SGHTA and CDR2 FQGTGA. V was clipped by 2 bases and J by 3 bases; unmatched bases: 6. CDR3 protein: CASSLSGGLYTGELFF. The CDR3 coding sequence is TGTGCCAGCAGCTTATCGGGGGGTCTCTACACCGGGGAGCTGTTTTTT.

Only a few counts were recorded for this clone. The J gene is TRBJ1-2, the V gene TRBV19, with TRBD1 matching over 8 bases. J was trimmed by 6 bases and V by 6 bases; bases with no gene match: 12. CDR1 is LNHDA and CDR2 is SQIVND in the germline V gene (reference sequence). This CDR3 contains 15 residues. The chain's CDR3 is CASSPRKETGDGYTF. CDR3 bases: TGTGCCAGTAGCCCAAGGAAGGAGACAGGGGATGGCTACACCTTC.